A single sample is the source of the 16 T cell receptor beta chains below, sequenced in a study of CD8+CD57+ T cells in acquired aplastic anemia. TCR beta VDJ and CDR3 were profiled, and genomic DNA was the template. TCRdb reprocessed the reads via MiXCR and lists one record per CDR3 protein. Seen here are 65,000 to 85,000 distinct CDR3 sequences, roughly half observed once, and the top ten hold approximately 8.3%. The sequenced sample consisted of sorted CD4+, CD8+, or CD8+CD57+ T cells (not recorded which) from PBMCs. These receptors were obtained from a human donor in good health, serving as a control.

This clonotype has only a few counts. A junction end diverges from the germline sequence, so it may reflect a read error. The chain is built from TRBV7-3 and TRBJ2-7; D not resolved. Germline V gene sequence: CDR1 SGHTA, CDR2 FQGTGA. The CDR3 totals 10 residues. CDR3 DNA: TGTGCCAGCAGCTCCTCCGAGCAGTACTTC. It translates to CASSSSEQYF. Complete variable domain (other parts from reference TRBV7-3 and TRBJ2-7): GAGVSQTPSNKVTEKGKYVELRCDPISGHTALYWYRQSLGQGPEFLIYFQGTGAADDSGLPNDRFFAVRPEGSVSTLKIQRTERGDSAVYLCASSSSEQYFGPGTRLTVT.

This chain links TRBV7-9 with TRBJ2-2; 8 nucleotides agree with TRBD2. Germline assignment: CDR1 SEHNR and CDR2 FQNEAQ (reference sequence). V gave up 4 bases and J gave up 4 bases; unmatched junction bases: 5. The CDR3 totals 15 residues. The CDR3 sequence: CASSSTSVLTGELFF. Here the CDR3 DNA reads TGTGCCAGCAGCTCGACTAGCGTACTCACCGGGGAGCTGTTTTTT.

In DNA form, the CDR3 reads TGTGCCAGCAGCTCAGACAGGGGGTTGAACGAGCAGTACTTC. It translates to CASSSDRGLNEQYF. The rearrangement joins TRBV5-6 to TRBJ2-7, with 9 bases fitting TRBD1. The germline CDR1 and CDR2 sequences are SGHDT and YYEEEE. The CDR3 loop spans 14 amino acids. V gave up 3 bases and J gave up 5 bases; unmatched junction bases: 6.

The chain combines TRBV15 with TRBJ1-1, with TRBD1 identical over 8 bases. V lost 0 bases and J lost 11; bases outside the gene matches: 11. CDR1 LNHNV and CDR2 YYDKDF come from the germline V gene (reference sequence). The CDR3 loop spans 15 amino acids. DNA for the CDR3: TGTGCCACCAGCAGAGATAGGACAGGGTATGGAATGGCTTTCTTT. Encoded protein: CATSRDRTGYGMAFF.

By frequency in the sample, this clonotype is medium-sized. V gene TRBV19 combines with J gene TRBJ1-6, with 7 bases that match TRBD1. Germline-derived CDR1 and CDR2 are LNHDA and SQIVND (reference sequence). The CDR3 covers 15 residues. V shed 7 bases, J shed 3 bases, and the junction held 6 bases outside the gene matches. CDR3 loop: CASNPGTVYNSPLHF. In DNA form, the CDR3 reads TGTGCCAGTAATCCCGGGACAGTCTATAATTCACCCCTCCACTTT.

The chain has TRBV20-1 and TRBJ1-1; D might be TRBD1 (5 bases). CDR3 length: 13 amino acids. V was clipped by 4 bases and J by 1 base, with 10 bases between them. Germline V gene sequence: CDR1 DFQATT, CDR2 SNEGSKA (reference sequence). The CDR3 spells CSATGTANTEAFF. The CDR3 DNA reads TGCAGTGCTACCGGGACGGCGAACACTGAAGCTTTCTTT.

This clonotype was seen many times. This chain links TRBV20-1 with TRBJ1-1; D gene unclear. Trimming shortened V by 0 bases and J by 3 bases, and 8 bases separated the two germline ends. The CDR3 extends over 13 amino acids. Germline CDR1 reads DFQATT; CDR2 reads SNEGSKA (reference sequence). CDR3 bases: TGCAGTGCTAGAGATGATCGGGACACTGAAGCTTTCTTT. Translation: CSARDDRDTEAFF.

This chain links TRBV20-1 with TRBJ2-7; TRBD2 aligns across 8 bases. The CDR3 runs 16 residues. Germline V CDR1 and CDR2: DFQATT, SNEGSKA (reference sequence). CDR3 in DNA: TGCAGTGCTAGAGACGGGGGACTAGAAACATTTTACGGGCAGTACGTC. Residues: CSARDGGLETFYGQYV.

The rearrangement joins TRBV10-3 to TRBJ1-3; no reliable D call. This CDR3 has 16 residues. In germline, CDR1 is ENHRY, CDR2 SYGVKD. The V end was cut by 3 bases, the J end by 0 bases, with 12 bases between. CDR3 loop: CAISDQAPRSGNTIYF. Here the CDR3 DNA reads TGTGCCATCAGTGATCAGGCACCACGCTCTGGAAACACCATATATTTT.

This clonotype was seen at least ten times. The rearrangement uses TRBV5-1 and TRBJ1-2, with 7 positions matching TRBD1. The CDR3 consists of 15 residues. Trimming removed 0 bases from V and 5 bases from J; junction bases left unmatched: 7. Germline CDR1 is SGHRS and CDR2 is YFSETQ. The CDR3 spells CASSLEGTDPYGYTF. CDR3 nucleotides: TGCGCCAGCAGCTTGGAAGGGACAGATCCTTATGGCTACACCTTC.

V gene TRBV14 combines with J gene TRBJ2-7, with TRBD1 matching 8 bases. This CDR3 has 14 residues. V was clipped by 4 bases and J by 4 bases; unmatched bases: 6. The germline gives CDR1 SGHDN, CDR2 FVKESK. The CDR3 loop is CASSRGTGSYEQYF. DNA of the CDR3: TGTGCCAGCAGCCGGGGGACAGGATCTTACGAGCAGTACTTC.

CDR3 coding DNA: TGTGCCAGCAGCCATCAGGGAGACTACACCTTC. Translated, it gives CASSHQGDYTF. The chain combines TRBV7-9 with TRBJ1-2, with a tentative D call TRBD1 (5 bases). Deletions cut 5 bases from V and 10 bases from J, with 11 bases between. CDR1 SEHNR and CDR2 FQNEAQ come from the germline V gene (reference sequence). The length of the CDR3 is 11 residues.

The chain couples TRBV2 to TRBJ1-2; no clear D. The CDR3 extends over 11 amino acids. The V end was cut by 7 bases, the J end by 7 bases, with 10 bases between. Germline CDR1 and CDR2: SNHLY and FYNNEI. CDR3 in DNA: TGTGCCAGCACCCCTCGCCCTGGCTACACCTTC. As protein: CASTPRPGYTF.

Ten or more counts support this clonotype. This chain connects TRBV5-5 to TRBJ2-3; D is ambiguous. This CDR3 region has 14 residues. Germline lookup yields CDR1 SGHKS and CDR2 YYEKEE (reference sequence). Deletions cut 0 bases from V and 4 bases from J, with 9 bases between. CDR3 nucleotide sequence: TGTGCCAGCAGCTTGGTAGGGTTCCCAGATACGCAGTATTTT. It translates to CASSLVGFPDTQYF.

This clonotype was picked up many times. The chain uses TRBV5-6 and TRBJ2-2; the D is unclear. This CDR3 is 12 amino acids long. With 2 bases removed from V and 6 bases from J, the gap between germline ends came to 5 bases. Per the germline V gene, CDR1 is SGHDT and CDR2 is YYEEEE. The CDR3 here is CASSFSAGELFF. As DNA, the CDR3 is TGTGCCAGCAGCTTTTCTGCCGGGGAGCTGTTTTTT.

The chain carries TRBV19 and TRBJ1-3, with TRBD1 matching 9 bases. The CDR3 covers 14 residues. Losses at the gene ends were 4 bases for V and 4 bases for J; bases not matched to a gene: 2. Germline assignment: CDR1 LNHDA and CDR2 SQIVND (reference sequence). The CDR3 loop is CASSRGQGGNTIYF. The CDR3 DNA follows: TGTGCCAGTAGTAGGGGACAGGGCGGAAACACCATATATTTT. The full variable domain, completed using reference TRBV19 and TRBJ1-3, is DGGITQSPKYLFRKEGQNVTLSCEQNLNHDAMYWYRQDPGQGLRLIYYSQIVNDFQKGDIAEGYSVSREKKESFPLTVTSAQKNPTAFYLCASSRGQGGNTIYFGEGSWLTVV.